This TCR beta chain was sequenced during a study of cytomegalovirus exposure and HLA in healthy donors. Note on this clone: Antigen unknown.

Points from the study as a whole: There were some public TCRs occurring in many donors, but most TCR sequences were rare.

Method: immunoSEQ multiplex PCR; TCRdb's copy keeps in-frame clones and lacks some. The sample lists some 140,000 clones, 86% occurring once. Sequencing was performed on PBMCs. This TCR was recovered from a man younger than 35 in good health and CMV-seropositive.

This CDR3 is CASSGGGQINQPQHF. The CDR3 DNA is TGTGCCAGCAGCGGAGGGGGACAGATAAATCAGCCCCAGCATTTT. The genes are TRBV7-2 and TRBJ1-5, with 7 bases fitting TRBD1. J was trimmed by 4 bases and V by 5 bases; bases with no gene match: 8. Looked up from germline, CDR1 is SGHTA and CDR2 is FQGNSA. CDR3 length: 15 amino acids.